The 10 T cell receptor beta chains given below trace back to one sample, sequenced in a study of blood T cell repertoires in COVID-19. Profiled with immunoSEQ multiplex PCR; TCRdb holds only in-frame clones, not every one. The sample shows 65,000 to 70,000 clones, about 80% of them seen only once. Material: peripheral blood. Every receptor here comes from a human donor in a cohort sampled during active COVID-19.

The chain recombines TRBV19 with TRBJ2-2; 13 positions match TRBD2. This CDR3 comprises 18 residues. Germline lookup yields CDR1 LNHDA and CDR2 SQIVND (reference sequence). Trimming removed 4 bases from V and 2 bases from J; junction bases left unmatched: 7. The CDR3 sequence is CASSTTTSGRLNTGELFF. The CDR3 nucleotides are TGTGCCAGTAGTACGACGACTAGCGGGAGGTTAAACACCGGGGAGCTGTTTTTT.

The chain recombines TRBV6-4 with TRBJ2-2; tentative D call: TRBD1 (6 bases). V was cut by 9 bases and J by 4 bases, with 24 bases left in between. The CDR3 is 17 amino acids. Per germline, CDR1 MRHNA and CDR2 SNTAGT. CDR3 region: CARVSMLRTEGTGELFF. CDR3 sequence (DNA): TGTGCCAGGGTGAGTATGCTACGGACAGAAGGCACCGGGGAGCTGTTTTTT.

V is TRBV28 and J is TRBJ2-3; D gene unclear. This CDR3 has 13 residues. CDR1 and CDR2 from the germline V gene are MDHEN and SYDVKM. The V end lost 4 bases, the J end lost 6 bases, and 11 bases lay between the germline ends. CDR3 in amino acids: CASSSTKRDTQYF. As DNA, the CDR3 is TGTGCCAGCAGTTCCACGAAGAGGGATACGCAGTATTTT. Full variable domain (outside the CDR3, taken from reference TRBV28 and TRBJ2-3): DVKVTQSSRYLVKRTGEKVFLECVQDMDHENMFWYRQDPGLGLRLIYFSYDVKMKEKGDIPEGYSVSREKKERFSLILESASTNQTSMYLCASSSTKRDTQYFGPGTRLTVL.

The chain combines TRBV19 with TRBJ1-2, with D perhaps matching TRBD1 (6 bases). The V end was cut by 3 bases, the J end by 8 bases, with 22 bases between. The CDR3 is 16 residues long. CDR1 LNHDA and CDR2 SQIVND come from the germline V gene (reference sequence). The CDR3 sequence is CASSISPDSGRGGYTF. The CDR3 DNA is TGTGCCAGTAGTATTTCCCCGGACAGTGGGCGCGGCGGCTACACCTTC.

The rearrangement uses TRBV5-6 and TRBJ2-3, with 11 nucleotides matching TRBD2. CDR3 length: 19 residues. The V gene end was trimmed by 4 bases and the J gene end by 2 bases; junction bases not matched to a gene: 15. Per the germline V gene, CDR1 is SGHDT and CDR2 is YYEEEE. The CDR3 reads CASSPLGPRLAGSTDTQYF. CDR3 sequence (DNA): TGTGCCAGCAGCCCGCTGGGACCGCGACTAGCGGGATCCACAGATACGCAGTATTTT.

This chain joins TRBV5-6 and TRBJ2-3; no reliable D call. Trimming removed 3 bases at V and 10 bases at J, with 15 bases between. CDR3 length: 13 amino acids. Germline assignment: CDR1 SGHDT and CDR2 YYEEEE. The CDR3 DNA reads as TGTGCCAGCAGCTCGGAGTCCCAAGTTGCGCAGTATTTT. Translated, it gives CASSSESQVAQYF.

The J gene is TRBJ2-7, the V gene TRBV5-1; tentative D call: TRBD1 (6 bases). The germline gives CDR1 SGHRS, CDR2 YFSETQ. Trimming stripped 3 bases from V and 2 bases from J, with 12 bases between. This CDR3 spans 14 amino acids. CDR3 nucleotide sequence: TGCGCCAGCAGCTCGAACAGGGCTCCCTACGAGCAGTACTTC. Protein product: CASSSNRAPYEQYF.

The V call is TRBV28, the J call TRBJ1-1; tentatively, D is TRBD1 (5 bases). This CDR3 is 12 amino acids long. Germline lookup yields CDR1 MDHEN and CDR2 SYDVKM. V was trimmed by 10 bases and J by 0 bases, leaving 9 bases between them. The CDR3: CATRQLNTEAFF. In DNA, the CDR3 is TGTGCCACCCGACAGTTGAACACTGAAGCTTTCTTT.

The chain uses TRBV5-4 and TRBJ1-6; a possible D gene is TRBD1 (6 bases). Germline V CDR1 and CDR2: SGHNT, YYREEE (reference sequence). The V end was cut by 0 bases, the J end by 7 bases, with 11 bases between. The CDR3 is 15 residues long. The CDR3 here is CASSLGQEPNSPLHF. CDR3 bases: TGTGCCAGCAGCTTGGGACAGGAACCAAATTCACCCCTCCACTTT.

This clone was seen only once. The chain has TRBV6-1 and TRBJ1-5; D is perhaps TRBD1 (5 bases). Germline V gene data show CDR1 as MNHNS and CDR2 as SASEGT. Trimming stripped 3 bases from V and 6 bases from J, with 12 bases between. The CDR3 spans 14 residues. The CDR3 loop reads CASSEGGGAQPQHF. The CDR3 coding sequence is TGTGCCAGCAGTGAGGGCGGGGGTGCTCAGCCCCAGCATTTT.